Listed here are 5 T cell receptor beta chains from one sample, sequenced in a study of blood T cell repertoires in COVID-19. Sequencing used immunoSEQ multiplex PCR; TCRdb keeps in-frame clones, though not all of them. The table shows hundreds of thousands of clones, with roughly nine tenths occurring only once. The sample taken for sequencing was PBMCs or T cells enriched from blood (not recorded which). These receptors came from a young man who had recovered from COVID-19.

The CDR3 is CASSESNTKYF. The CDR3 DNA follows: TGCGCCAGCAGTGAGTCTAATACTAAGTACTTC. The chain links TRBV10-2 to TRBJ2-7; D is undetermined. Germline V gene sequence: CDR1 WSHSY, CDR2 SAAADI. The CDR3 loop spans 11 amino acids. The germline V and J ends were trimmed by 0 bases and 11 bases, with 8 bases remaining between them.

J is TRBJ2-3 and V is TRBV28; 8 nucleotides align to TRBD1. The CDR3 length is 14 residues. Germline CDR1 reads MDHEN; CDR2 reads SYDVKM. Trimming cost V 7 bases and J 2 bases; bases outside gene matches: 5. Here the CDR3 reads CASTLTGDTDTQYF. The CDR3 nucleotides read TGTGCCAGCACTCTGACAGGGGACACAGATACGCAGTATTTT.

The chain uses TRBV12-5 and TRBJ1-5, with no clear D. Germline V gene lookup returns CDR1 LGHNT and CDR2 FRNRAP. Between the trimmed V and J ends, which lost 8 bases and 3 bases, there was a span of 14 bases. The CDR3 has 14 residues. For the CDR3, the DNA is TGTGCTAGTAAATTGAGGGAGAACAATCAGCCCCAGCATTTT. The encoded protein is CASKLRENNQPQHF. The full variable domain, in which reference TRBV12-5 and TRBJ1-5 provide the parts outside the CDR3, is DARVTQTPRHKVTEMGQEVTMRCQPILGHNTVFWYRQTMMQGLELLAYFRNRAPLDDSGMPKDRFSAEMPDATLATLKIQPSEPRDSAVYFCASKLRENNQPQHFGDGTRLSIL.

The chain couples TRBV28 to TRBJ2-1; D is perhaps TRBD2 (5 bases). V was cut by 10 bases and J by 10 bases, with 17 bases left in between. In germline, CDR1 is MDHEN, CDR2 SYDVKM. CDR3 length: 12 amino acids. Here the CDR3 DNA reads TGTGCCATTTCCACGGTCCCGGGAGAGCAGTTCTTC. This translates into CAISTVPGEQFF.

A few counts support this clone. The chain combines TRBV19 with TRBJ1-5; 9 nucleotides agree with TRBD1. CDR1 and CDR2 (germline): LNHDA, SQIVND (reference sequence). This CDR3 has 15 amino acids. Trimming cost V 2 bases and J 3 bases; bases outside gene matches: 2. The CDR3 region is CASSIRQGVNQPQHF. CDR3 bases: TGTGCCAGTAGTATAAGACAGGGGGTCAATCAGCCCCAGCATTTT. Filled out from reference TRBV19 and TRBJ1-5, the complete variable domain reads DGGITQSPKYLFRKEGQNVTLSCEQNLNHDAMYWYRQDPGQGLRLIYYSQIVNDFQKGDIAEGYSVSREKKESFPLTVTSAQKNPTAFYLCASSIRQGVNQPQHFGDGTRLSIL.